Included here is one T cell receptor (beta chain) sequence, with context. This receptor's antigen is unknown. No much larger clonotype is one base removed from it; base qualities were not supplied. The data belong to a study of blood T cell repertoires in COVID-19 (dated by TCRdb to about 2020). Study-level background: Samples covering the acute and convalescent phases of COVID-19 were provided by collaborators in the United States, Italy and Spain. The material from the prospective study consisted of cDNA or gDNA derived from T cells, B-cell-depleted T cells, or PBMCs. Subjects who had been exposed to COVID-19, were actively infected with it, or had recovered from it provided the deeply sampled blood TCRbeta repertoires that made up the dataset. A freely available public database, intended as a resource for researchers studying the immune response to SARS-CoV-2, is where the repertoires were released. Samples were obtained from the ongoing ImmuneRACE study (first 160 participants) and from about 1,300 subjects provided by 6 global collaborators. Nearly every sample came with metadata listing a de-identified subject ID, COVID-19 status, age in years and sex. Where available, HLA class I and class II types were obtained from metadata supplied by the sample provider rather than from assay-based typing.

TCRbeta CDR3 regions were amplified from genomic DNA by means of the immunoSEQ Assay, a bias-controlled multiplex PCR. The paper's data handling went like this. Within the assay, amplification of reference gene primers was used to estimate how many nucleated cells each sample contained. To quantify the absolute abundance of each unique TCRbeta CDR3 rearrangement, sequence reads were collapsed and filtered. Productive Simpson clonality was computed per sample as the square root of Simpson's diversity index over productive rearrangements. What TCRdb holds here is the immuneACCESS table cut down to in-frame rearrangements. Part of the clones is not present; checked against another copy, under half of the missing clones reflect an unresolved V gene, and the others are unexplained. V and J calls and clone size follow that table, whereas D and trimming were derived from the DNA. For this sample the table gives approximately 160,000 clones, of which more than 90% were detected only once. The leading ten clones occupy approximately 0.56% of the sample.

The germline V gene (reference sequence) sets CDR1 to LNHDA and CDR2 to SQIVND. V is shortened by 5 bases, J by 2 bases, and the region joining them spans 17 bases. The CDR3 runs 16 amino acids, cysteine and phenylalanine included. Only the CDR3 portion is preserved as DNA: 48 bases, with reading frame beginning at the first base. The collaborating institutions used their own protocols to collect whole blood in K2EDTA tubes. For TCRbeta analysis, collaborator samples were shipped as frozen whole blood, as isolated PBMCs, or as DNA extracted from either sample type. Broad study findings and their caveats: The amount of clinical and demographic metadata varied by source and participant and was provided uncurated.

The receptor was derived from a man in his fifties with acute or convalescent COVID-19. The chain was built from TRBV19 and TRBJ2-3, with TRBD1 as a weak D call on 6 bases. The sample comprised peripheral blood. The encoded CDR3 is CASSFVFRGPTDTQYF. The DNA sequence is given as TGTGCCAGTAGTTTCGTCTTCAGGGGCCCCACAGATACGCAGTATTTT.